This is a list of T cell receptor beta chains from one sample in a study of blood T cells in healthy people across ages. TCRdb passed the 5' RACE reads through MiXCR, listing each CDR3 protein once. The sample shows more than 700,000 distinct CDR3 sequences, about 53% of them seen only once. The sample taken for sequencing was blood. The receptor set was obtained from an elderly man in good health. Both conserved end residues are part of each CDR3. Each record gives: J gene, clone size, D gene, V gene, CDR3 protein, CDR3 DNA. The D gene is left open where the match is weak. Size tells how often a clone was seen (once, few, many) or the class of an expanded clone, and some rows leave it out.

j_gene: TRBJ2-5
abundance: few
d_gene: -
v_gene: TRBV20-1
CDR3aa: CSARESGTSVQEQYF
CDR3nt: TGCAGTGCTAGAGAGTCCGGGACCTCGGTGCAAGAGCAGTACTTC

j_gene: TRBJ2-7
abundance: -
d_gene: -
v_gene: TRBV6-6
CDR3aa: CASSYEYPYEQYF
CDR3nt: TGTGCCAGCAGTTACGAGTACCCCTACGAGCAGTACTTC

j_gene: TRBJ1-4
abundance: -
d_gene: -
v_gene: TRBV5-1
CDR3aa: CASSRDGPGEKLFF
CDR3nt: TGCGCCAGCAGCCGCGACGGCCCCGGGGAAAAACTGTTTTTT

j_gene: TRBJ2-7
abundance: -
d_gene: -
v_gene: TRBV28
CDR3aa: CASRGEFHEQYF
CDR3nt: TGTGCCAGCAGAGGGGAGTTCCACGAGCAGTACTTC

j_gene: TRBJ2-1
abundance: few
d_gene: -
v_gene: TRBV20-1
CDR3aa: CSARAWGNEQFF
CDR3nt: TGCAGTGCTAGAGCCTGGGGCAATGAGCAGTTCTTC

j_gene: TRBJ2-7
abundance: -
d_gene: TRBD1
v_gene: TRBV15
CDR3aa: CATALGQGYHEQYF
CDR3nt: TGTGCCACAGCCCTGGGACAGGGGTACCACGAGCAGTACTTC

j_gene: TRBJ2-3
abundance: -
d_gene: -
v_gene: TRBV2
CDR3aa: CASSEARGTQYF
CDR3nt: TGTGCCAGCAGTGAAGCCAGGGGTACGCAGTATTTT

j_gene: TRBJ1-1
abundance: many
d_gene: TRBD1
v_gene: TRBV12-3/TRBV12-4
CDR3aa: CASSLRQGWTEAFF
CDR3nt: TGTGCCAGCAGTCTCCGACAGGGCTGGACTGAAGCTTTCTTT

j_gene: TRBJ2-1
abundance: few
d_gene: -
v_gene: TRBV12-3/TRBV12-4
CDR3aa: CASSLALGTLNEQFF
CDR3nt: TGTGCCAGCAGTTTAGCCCTTGGGACTCTTAATGAGCAGTTCTTC

j_gene: TRBJ1-1
abundance: -
d_gene: TRBD1
v_gene: TRBV6-5
CDR3aa: CASSSRDRGGTEAFF
CDR3nt: TGTGCCAGCAGTTCTCGGGACAGGGGGGGCACTGAAGCTTTCTTT

j_gene: TRBJ2-1
abundance: -
d_gene: TRBD2
v_gene: TRBV12-3/TRBV12-4
CDR3aa: CASSWGLAGGSYNEQFF
CDR3nt: TGTGCCAGCAGCTGGGGACTAGCGGGAGGGTCTTACAATGAGCAGTTCTTC

j_gene: TRBJ1-2
abundance: few
d_gene: TRBD1
v_gene: TRBV10-3
CDR3aa: CATRDRDYGYTF
CDR3nt: TGTGCCACCCGGGACAGAGACTATGGCTACACCTTC